Shown below are 14 T cell receptor beta chains from a single sample sequenced in a study of blood T cell repertoires in COVID-19. The protocol was immunoSEQ multiplex PCR, while the TCRdb copy is restricted to in-frame clones and leaves out a portion. This sample has approximately 450,000 clones, with more than 80% found just once. Specimen: PBMCs or T cells enriched from blood (not recorded which). These receptors were taken from a man aged 25-40 years who had recovered from COVID-19.

The sample holds one count of this clone. The chain carries TRBV3-1 (or the pseudogene TRBV3-2) and TRBJ2-7; 13 bases are a match to TRBD2. Losses at the gene ends were 6 bases for V and 2 bases for J; bases not matched to a gene: 10. Per the germline V gene, CDR1 is LGHDT and CDR2 is YNNKEL (reference sequence). CDR3 size: 17 residues. CDR3 sequence: CASSRRTSGSGTYEQYF. The CDR3 nucleotides read TGTGCCAGCAGTCGGAGGACTAGCGGGAGTGGCACCTACGAGCAGTACTTC.

The chain joins TRBV5-6 to TRBJ2-5, with a weak D call TRBD1 (6 bases). CDR3 length: 14 residues. The V end was cut by 1 base, the J end by 2 bases, with 9 bases between. Per germline, CDR1 SGHDT and CDR2 YYEEEE. CDR3 bases: TGTGCCAGCAGCTTGAGACAGGAGCAAGAGACCCAGTACTTC. Translating gives CASSLRQEQETQYF.

This rearrangement joins TRBV5-4 to TRBJ2-2, with TRBD2 matching 9 bases. Per germline, CDR1 SGHNT and CDR2 YYREEE (reference sequence). After removal of 3 bases from V and 5 bases from J, the junction contained 5 bases not matched to a gene. This CDR3 is built from 15 residues. The CDR3 DNA reads as TGTGCCAGCAGCTCAGCAGCGGGAGGAACCGGGGAGCTGTTTTTT. Protein sequence: CASSSAAGGTGELFF.

This clone was seen just once. The chain recombines TRBV7-2 with TRBJ1-1; no reliable D call. The CDR3 totals 13 residues. The V gene lost 3 bases and the J gene lost 4 bases, with 9 bases spanning the gap. CDR1 is SGHTA, CDR2 FQGNSA, per germline. The CDR3 region has the DNA TGTGCCAGCAGCTTCGGGGAGGGCACTGAAGCTTTCTTT. Protein product: CASSFGEGTEAFF.

This rearrangement joins TRBV28 to TRBJ2-2, with D tentatively TRBD1 (6 bases). Germline V gene sequence: CDR1 MDHEN, CDR2 SYDVKM. The CDR3 sequence is 14 residues long. V gave up 6 bases and J gave up 7 bases, with 15 bases separating them. CDR3 nucleotides: TGTGCCAGCAGACTAACAGGGTTGAACGGGGAGCTGTTTTTT. It is translated as CASRLTGLNGELFF.

The genes are TRBV29-1 and TRBJ2-3; no firm D call. The CDR3 consists of 14 residues. Trimming cost V 4 bases and J 1 base, with 12 bases left between them. The V gene's germline CDR1 is SQVTM and CDR2 ANQGSEA. CDR3 DNA sequence: TGCAGCGTTGCCTCCCGAGAAGGCACAGATACGCAGTATTTT. Amino acids: CSVASREGTDTQYF.

The chain has TRBV7-9 and TRBJ1-1; the D is unclear. The CDR3 runs to 13 residues. The V end lost 4 bases, the J end lost 10 bases, and 16 bases lay between the germline ends. CDR1 is SEHNR and CDR2 is FQNEAQ in the germline V gene (reference sequence). In DNA, the CDR3 is TGTGCCAGCAGCTCTCTGGTTAACGGAGGAGCTTTCTTT. Translating gives CASSSLVNGGAFF.

The rearrangement uses TRBV10-2 and TRBJ2-7, with 9 nucleotides matching TRBD2. There are 14 residues in the CDR3. Trimming cost V 6 bases and J 3 bases; bases outside gene matches: 6. Germline CDR1 and CDR2: WSHSY and SAAADI. This CDR3 is CASSDSGSGYEQYF. DNA of the CDR3: TGCGCCAGCAGCGATAGCGGGAGTGGCTACGAGCAGTACTTC.

The J gene is TRBJ2-3, the V gene TRBV2; D may be TRBD1 (6 bases). Germline-derived CDR1 and CDR2 are SNHLY and FYNNEI. This CDR3 contains 12 residues. CDR3 sequence: CGGRRATDTQYF. Here the CDR3 DNA reads TGTGGGGGGCGGCGGGCAACAGATACGCAGTATTTT.

The rearrangement uses TRBV28 and TRBJ1-5, with a weak D call TRBD1 (6 bases). Germline V gene lookup returns CDR1 MDHEN and CDR2 SYDVKM. The CDR3 covers 13 residues. V was shortened by 2 bases and J by 7 bases, with 9 bases between the two germline ends. The CDR3 bases are TGTGCCAGCAGTTTAGATAGGGGGCAGCCCCAGCATTTT. Protein: CASSLDRGQPQHF.

This sequence joins TRBV19 and TRBJ1-5, with TRBD1 matching over 9 bases. Germline V gene data show CDR1 as LNHDA and CDR2 as SQIVND (reference sequence). CDR3 length: 16 amino acids. V trimming: 0 bases; J trimming: 6 bases; junction bases outside the gene matches: 6. The CDR3 DNA sequence: TGTGCCAGTAGTATAGAGCGTCTGACAGGGGGTCAGCCCCAGCATTTT. As protein: CASSIERLTGGQPQHF.

The rearrangement joins TRBV3-1 (or the pseudogene TRBV3-2) to TRBJ1-2; no definite D call. Germline-derived CDR1 and CDR2 are LGHDT and YNNKEL (reference sequence). This CDR3 region has 13 residues. V was clipped by 5 bases and J by 3 bases, with 10 bases between them. In nucleotides, the CDR3 is TGTGCCAGCAGCGCAAACGGAGACTATGGCTACACCTTC. Protein: CASSANGDYGYTF.

The chain combines TRBV4-1 with TRBJ2-1; possibly TRBD1 for D (6 bases). V was cut by 0 bases and J by 13 bases, with 16 bases left in between. CDR1 MGHRA and CDR2 YSYEKL come from the germline V gene. The CDR3 length is 14 residues. The DNA for the CDR3 is TGCGCCAGCAGCCAAGAAGCATTATGGACAGAACAGTTCTTC. Translated: CASSQEALWTEQFF.

The chain employs TRBV6-1 and TRBJ1-2, with D uncertain. CDR3 length equals 15 residues. Between the trimmed V and J ends, which lost 0 bases and 1 base, there was a span of 9 bases. CDR1 is MNHNS, CDR2 SASEGT, per germline. CDR3 in DNA: TGTGCCAGCAGTGAAGCGCAGAGCGGTAACTATGGCTACACCTTC. It yields the protein CASSEAQSGNYGYTF.